This TCR beta chain was sequenced during a study of T cell responses to AZD1222 COVID-19 vaccine (dated by TCRdb to the early 2020s). Regarding the complete study: Because spike-specific TCR depth and breadth did not differ between the two schedules, AZD1222 recipients who got a second dose at roughly 4 weeks were pooled with those who got a second dose at roughly 12 weeks. TCR sequencing was performed for roughly 240 trial participants, of whom roughly 200 were given two doses of AZD1222 and around 25 were given two doses of MenACWY control vaccine. Trial participants were enrolled into age subgroups of 18-55, 56-69 and 70-plus years, which contained 148, 28 and 57 TCR-sequenced participants, respectively.

Overall study results and their limits: Only five to seven AZD1222 recipients were SARS-CoV-2 seropositive at baseline, limiting conclusions about previously exposed vaccinees. Reportedly, almost half of the unique spike-specific TCRs recognized epitopes lying outside the regions that are mutated in the B.1.351 and B.1.1.7 variants. The whole spike protein was spanned by vaccine-associated CD4 TCRs, and dominant responses were seen in regions 160-218 and 743-854. A significant rise in spike-specific TCR breadth and depth was observed after two AZD1222 doses relative to day 0 and relative to MenACWY recipients. Participants were mostly white British, with more females than males. The authors suggested clonal diversity may have been underestimated. Because no day 14 peak-response samples were available, the repertoires could be characterized only after the peak T cell response. The 56-69-year group was small, and its depth increase did not reach significance, likely because of low power.

The CDR3 regions of human TCRbeta chains were subjected to immunosequencing. Regarding the original processing steps: Repertoire TCRs were matched against a reference library of SARS-CoV-2-specific TCRs generated with the MIRA antigen-specificity platform. Breadth was defined as the fraction of unique TCRs that were SARS-CoV-2-associated. Depth was defined as the fraction of total T cells that were SARS-CoV-2-associated. Using the MIRA data, each spike-specific TCR was assigned both to the spike region to which the TCR was reactive and to a CD4 or CD8 class. Log10-transformed breadth and depth values were compared by one-way ANOVA with Sidak's multiple comparisons tests. This immuneACCESS table, as held by TCRdb, lists in-frame sequences with V and J called but not all clones. Of the missing ones, under half trace to an unresolved V gene in checked studies; the others have no known cause. V and J calls and clone size are given by that table; D and trimming were obtained from the DNA. The sample yields 100,000 to 150,000 clones; nearly 95% were counted once. Together, the top ten hold around 5% of the sample.

In the case of this clone: It lacks a known antigen. The sample holds no much larger clone one base away, and base qualities are not on file.

The time point label here, explained by the study, means: baseline before first vaccination. Vaccinee samples were obtained from the UK trials COV001 and COV002, which included a single-blind randomized controlled phase 2/3 trial of AZD1222 (ChAdOx1 nCoV-19) in healthy adults. For TCRbeta chain sequencing, PBMC samples were collected from trial participants at day 0 and at day 28 after the second dose. The germline V end is reduced by 5 bases and the J end by 3 bases; junction bases left unmatched: 10. Per the germline V gene (reference sequence), MNHEY is the CDR1 and SMNVEV is the CDR2. The CDR3 starts with the cysteine, ends with the phenylalanine, and has 17 residues. Only the CDR3 portion is preserved as DNA: 51 bases, with reading frame beginning at the first base.

The TCR sequence derives from an adult in good health. The rearranged chain carries TRBV27 and TRBJ2-1; 10 middle bases align to TRBD2. The sequencing here drew on peripheral blood, taken on day 0 of AZD1222 vaccination. CDR3 reads: CASSPLLAGVLYNEQFF. The DNA sequence is TGTGCCAGCAGTCCCCTCCTAGCGGGAGTACTCTACAATGAGCAGTTCTTC.